Listed below are T cell receptor beta chains from one sample, sequenced in a study of blood T cell repertoires in COVID-19. Data came from immunoSEQ multiplex PCR; TCRdb stores just in-frame clones and leaves some out. This table holds approximately 250,000 clones, roughly 88% found once. Sequencing was carried out using PBMCs or T cells enriched from blood (not recorded which). These receptors were collected from a woman aged 40 to 50 with acute COVID-19. CDR3s include the opening cysteine and the closing phenylalanine or tryptophan. A D gene is named only where the DNA matches it firmly. Only some rows state a clone size, as once, few, many or a class for expanded clones.

14 | TRBJ2-7 | TRBD2 | TRBV18 | NA | CASSPPGRVNEQYF | TGTGCCAGCTCACCACCGGGGAGGGTCAACGAGCAGTACTTC
16 | TRBJ2-1 | TRBD2 | TRBV19 | NA | CASSIGIAGGYNEQFF | TGTGCCAGTAGTATAGGAATAGCGGGAGGTTACAATGAGCAGTTCTTC
15 | TRBJ2-3 | NA | TRBV7-9 | few | CASSSMDRSTDTQYF | TGTGCCAGCAGCTCAATGGACAGAAGCACAGATACGCAGTATTTT
14 | TRBJ1-2 | NA | TRBV30 | NA | CAWTPRGKNYGYTF | TGTGCCTGGACACCAAGGGGCAAGAACTATGGCTACACCTTC
14 | TRBJ1-6 | TRBD1 | TRBV19 | NA | CGSQGANPVSPLHF | TGTGGGTCACAGGGGGCCAATCCGGTTTCACCCCTCCACTTT
13 | TRBJ1-5 | TRBD1 | TRBV10-2 | NA | CASGGGENQPQHF | TGCGCCAGCGGAGGGGGCGAGAATCAGCCCCAGCATTTT
15 | TRBJ2-7 | NA | TRBV11-2 | NA | CASSHPERIPYEQYF | TGTGCCAGCAGCCATCCCGAGCGGATACCCTACGAGCAGTACTTC
13 | TRBJ1-4 | TRBD1 | TRBV5-1 | NA | CASSEQGNEKLFF | TGCGCCAGCAGCGAACAGGGGAATGAAAAACTGTTTTTT
13 | TRBJ1-2 | NA | TRBV5-8 | few | CASSLNSNYGYTF | TGTGCCAGCAGCTTGAACAGTAACTATGGCTACACCTTC
14 | TRBJ1-1 | NA | TRBV7-9 | NA | CASSLMRMNTEAFF | TGTGCCAGCAGCTTGATGAGGATGAACACTGAAGCTTTCTTT
17 | TRBJ2-1 | TRBD2 | TRBV2 | NA | CASKKPGGSGFYNEQFF | TGTGCCAGCAAAAAACCGGGCGGGAGCGGCTTCTACAATGAGCAGTTCTTC
14 | TRBJ1-4 | NA | TRBV28 | NA | CASSSSGRGEKLFF | TGTGCCAGCAGTTCGTCGGGGAGGGGTGAAAAACTGTTTTTT
13 | TRBJ1-1 | NA | TRBV2 | NA | CASRLNLNTEAFF | TGTGCCAGCAGATTAAATCTGAACACTGAAGCTTTCTTT
16 | TRBJ2-5 | NA | TRBV7-2 | NA | CASSSRFGAGKETQYF | TGTGCCAGCAGCTCAAGGTTTGGGGCAGGGAAAGAGACCCAGTACTTC
18 | TRBJ2-1 | TRBD2 | TRBV11-3 | NA | CASSKLPPAGGSYNEQFF | TGTGCCAGCAGCAAACTACCTCCCGCGGGAGGCTCCTACAATGAGCAGTTCTTC
15 | TRBJ1-3 | NA | TRBV6-5 | few | CASSRTGFTGNTIYF | TGTGCCAGCAGCAGGACGGGATTTACTGGAAACACCATATATTTT
14 | TRBJ2-3 | NA | TRBV2 | NA | CASSEVLALDTQYF | TGTGCCAGCAGTGAAGTCCTAGCACTAGATACGCAGTATTTT
12 | TRBJ1-1 | NA | TRBV15 | NA | CATSRDSAEAFF | TGTGCCACCAGCCGCGACAGCGCTGAAGCTTTCTTT
17 | TRBJ2-2 | NA | TRBV28 | NA | CASSTSRARGIRGELFF | TGTGCCAGCAGTACCTCCCGGGCCAGGGGAATTCGTGGGGAGCTGTTTTTT
17 | TRBJ2-2 | TRBD2 | TRBV2 | NA | CASSEGHPSGMGEELFF | TGTGCCAGCAGTGAAGGGCATCCTAGCGGTATGGGGGAGGAGCTGTTTTTT
17 | TRBJ1-4 | TRBD1 | TRBV15 | NA | CATSRGGQGLRNEKLFF | TGTGCCACCAGCAGAGGGGGACAGGGGCTGAGGAATGAAAAACTGTTTTTT
16 | TRBJ2-1 | TRBD2 | TRBV19 | NA | CASSIPPREGPNEQFF | TGTGCCAGTAGTATCCCGCCTCGGGAGGGACCCAATGAGCAGTTCTTC
16 | TRBJ2-1 | NA | TRBV24-1 | NA | CATSEASGPLRAEQFF | TGTGCCACCAGTGAGGCAAGCGGGCCTCTCCGGGCTGAGCAGTTCTTC
16 | TRBJ2-3 | TRBD2 | TRBV4-3 | NA | CASSQTGTSGTDTQYF | TGCGCCAGCAGCCAAACCGGGACTAGCGGTACAGATACGCAGTATTTT
15 | TRBJ2-7 | TRBD1 | TRBV6-5 | NA | CASIPRTGSSYEQYF | TGTGCCAGCATCCCACGGACAGGGAGCTCCTACGAGCAGTACTTC
15 | TRBJ2-1 | NA | TRBV24-1 | NA | CATSDQGLEYNEQFF | TGTGCCACCAGTGACCAGGGACTGGAATACAATGAGCAGTTCTTC
15 | TRBJ1-4 | NA | TRBV5-5 | NA | CASSLEPARGEKLFF | TGTGCCAGCAGCTTGGAGCCAGCCCGAGGGGAAAAACTGTTTTTT
15 | TRBJ2-2 | NA | TRBV3-1/TRBV3-2 | NA | CASSRGRYLPGELFF | TGTGCCAGCAGCCGGGGCAGGTATCTCCCCGGGGAGCTGTTTTTT
15 | TRBJ2-1 | NA | TRBV11-2 | NA | CASSLDQAGWDEQFF | TGTGCCAGCAGCTTAGATCAGGCGGGGTGGGATGAGCAGTTCTTC
14 | TRBJ2-1 | NA | TRBV29-1 | few | CSVESGFSYNEQFF | TGCAGCGTTGAATCGGGATTCTCCTACAATGAGCAGTTCTTC
16 | TRBJ1-2 | TRBD1 | TRBV5-4 | few | CASSLALGQGDYGYTF | TGTGCCAGCAGCTTGGCCTTGGGACAGGGGGACTATGGCTACACCTTC
13 | TRBJ2-2 | TRBD2 | TRBV10-1 | NA | CASSGTSAGELFF | TGCGCCAGCAGCGGGACTAGCGCCGGGGAGCTGTTTTTT
13 | TRBJ1-3 | NA | TRBV5-4 | NA | CASSQGAGNTIYF | TGTGCCAGCAGCCAGGGTGCCGGAAACACCATATATTTT
13 | TRBJ1-2 | TRBD1 | TRBV19 | NA | CASSRDSQYGYTF | TGTGCCAGTAGTAGGGACAGCCAATATGGCTACACCTTC